This T cell receptor (beta chain) was profiled in a study of shared clonotypes between healthy human individuals. The study, taken as a whole, reports: Four donors had roughly 5.2% of their naive CD4 clonotypes in common.

As concerns this clone: Its cognate antigen is unknown.

Germline-derived CDR1 and CDR2 are KGHSH and LQKENI. The CDR3 runs 15 residues. V gave up 0 bases and J gave up 7 bases, with 15 bases separating them. A split of CD4+ cells into CD45RA+ naive and CD45RA-negative memory subsets was performed. Sorted-subset replicate PCRs used 200 ng of genomic DNA. This amount corresponded to 30,000 to 35,000 T cell genomes. In the original workflow: Junction-only immunoSEQ data arrived without quality scores, meaning filtering differed. Measured with immunoSEQ multiplex PCR; TCRdb has only the in-frame clones, and not every one. V and J calls and clone size come straight from that table; D and trimming were deduced from the DNA. The sample yields roughly 2.4 million clones, more than 90% seen once.

The chain has TRBV18 and TRBJ1-2; D perhaps matches TRBD1 (6 bases). The specimen sequenced was naive CD4+ T cells sorted from blood. Noted subset: CD45RA+ positively selected. This sequence was found in a man aged 18 to 30 in good health. CDR3 sequence (DNA): TGTGCCAGCTCACCACCGCACAGGGTGGAGGGTGGCTACACCTTC. It encodes CASSPPHRVEGGYTF.